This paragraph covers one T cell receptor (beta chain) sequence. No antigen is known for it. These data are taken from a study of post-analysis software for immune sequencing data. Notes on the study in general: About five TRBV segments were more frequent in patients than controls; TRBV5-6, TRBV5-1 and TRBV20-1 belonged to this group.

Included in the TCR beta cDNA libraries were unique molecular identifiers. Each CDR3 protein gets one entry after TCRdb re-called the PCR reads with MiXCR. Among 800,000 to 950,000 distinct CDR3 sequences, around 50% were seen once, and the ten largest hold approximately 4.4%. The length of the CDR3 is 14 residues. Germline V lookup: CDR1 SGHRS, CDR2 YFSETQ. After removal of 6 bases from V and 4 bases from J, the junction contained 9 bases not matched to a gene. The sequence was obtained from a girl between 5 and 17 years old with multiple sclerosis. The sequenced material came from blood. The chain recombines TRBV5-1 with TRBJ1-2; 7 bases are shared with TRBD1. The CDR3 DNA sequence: TGCGCCAGCACCAGGGACAGCCTCTCCTATGGCTACACCTTC. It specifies CASTRDSLSYGYTF.